This T cell receptor beta chain was retrieved from a study of T cells in Graves' hyperthyroidism and ophthalmopathy. The TCR beta CDR3 regions underwent amplification using RNA transcripts as the source. The TCR CDR3 was amplified in a first-round RT-PCR using the HTBI primer set. TCRdb reprocessed the multiplex PCR reads via MiXCR and lists one record per CDR3 protein. The sample includes under 350,000 distinct CDR3 sequences, 18% of them seen just once. This CDR3 has 18 amino acids. Trimming took 4 bases from V and 0 from J, leaving 16 bases between them. The germline V gene has CDR1 SGHTA and CDR2 FQGNSA.

This rearrangement joins TRBV7-2 to TRBJ2-6; tentatively, D is TRBD1 (5 bases). The receptor was derived from a woman aged 45-59 years with Graves' hyperthyroidism. What was sequenced was blood. The CDR3 nucleotides are TGTGCCAGCAGCTCTACCTCGACAGTCCCCTCTGGGGCCAACGTCCTGACTTTC. This translates into CASSSTSTVPSGANVLTF.